This entry lists 15 T cell receptor beta chains sequenced from one sample in a study of CD4 and CD8 cells across lung adenocarcinoma regions (dated by TCRdb to 2016 to 2018). Library creation used PCR. Sequencer: HiSeq X Ten. Clones were called with MiXCR by TCRdb after fastp trimmed the public reads at Q25, and only in-frame beta chains were retained. Rows are combined by CDR3 protein, so each entry shows the most common genes and DNA. Here the sample has some 27,000 distinct CDR3 sequences; about 50% occur a single time. The ten largest account for roughly half of the sample. The sample comprised CD8+ T cells from the center of a lung tumor. The sample's cell subset or site label, decoded: tumor center region. The receptor set was obtained from a male donor with lung adenocarcinoma. The CD4 and CD8 labels of this study may be unreliable.

The CDR3 sequence is CASSPGGRGRNIQYF. The CDR3 region has the DNA TGCGCCAGCAGCCCCGGGGGCCGGGGCCGGAACATTCAGTACTTC. The chain combines TRBV4-1 with TRBJ2-5; D possibly uses TRBD1 or TRBD2 (6 bases each). The tail of the sequence fits TRBJ2-4 better, so the J call may be wrong. Germline assignment: CDR1 MGHRA and CDR2 YSYEKL. The length of the CDR3 is 15 residues.

By sample share, this clonotype is medium-sized. CDR3 coding DNA: TGTGCCAGCAGTTACTCGGTCGGGGTTGACTACAATGAGCAGTTCTTC. As protein: CASSYSVGVDYNEQFF. The chain recombines TRBV6-5 with TRBJ2-1, with D possibly being TRBD2 (5 bases). Germline V CDR1 and CDR2: MNHEY, SVGAGI. The V end was cut by 0 bases, the J end by 3 bases, with 12 bases between. The CDR3 spans 16 residues.

Comments on this clonotype: One junction end does not reproduce the germline sequence, and a read error may be involved. V usage is TRBV4-1 and J usage is TRBJ2-5; 7 bases match TRBD2. The CDR3 is 19 amino acids. Looked up from germline, CDR1 is MGHRA and CDR2 is YSYEKL. In DNA form, the CDR3 reads TGCGCCAGCAGCCAAGTCATGGCGTCTGGGGGGAGGGTGCGAGATACCCAGTACTTT. The encoded protein is CASSQVMASGGRVRDTQYF.

The sample holds many counts of this clonotype. V and J are TRBV6-1 and TRBJ2-3, with 9 bases that match TRBD2. Trimming removed 8 bases from V and 3 bases from J; junction bases left unmatched: 12. CDR1 MNHNS and CDR2 SASEGT come from the germline V gene. The CDR3 has 16 residues. The CDR3 protein is CASSRGGGGGTDTQYF. CDR3 sequence (DNA): TGTGCCAGCTCCCGAGGCGGCGGGGGGGGGACAGATACGCAGTATTTT.

This clonotype has a count of ten or more. The chain has TRBV24-1 and TRBJ2-1; TRBD1 matches 10 bases. V shed 4 bases and J 10 bases; nucleotides not matched to a gene: 12. There are 16 residues in the CDR3. Germline V lookup: CDR1 KGHDR, CDR2 SFDVKD. The CDR3 DNA reads as TGTGCCACCAGTGAGTGTTGGGGACAGGGGTTACACGAGCAGTTCTTC. It codes for CATSECWGQGLHEQFF.

The chain uses TRBV10-3 and TRBJ2-4, with D possibly matching TRBD2 (6 bases). The CDR3 is 13 amino acids. V was clipped by 10 bases and J by 13 bases, with 23 bases between them. Per the germline V gene, CDR1 is ENHRY and CDR2 is SYGVKD. The CDR3 DNA reads as TGTGCCACGGGGGACCGAGCCAAAAACACGCAGTACTTC. This gives the protein CATGDRAKNTQYF.

This clonotype was recorded a few times. The chain links TRBV20-1 to TRBJ2-7; 16 bases fit TRBD2. The CDR3 covers 18 residues. V lost 5 bases to trimming and J lost 0 bases; unmatched junction nucleotides: 10. The germline CDR1 and CDR2 sequences are DFQATT and SNEGSKA (reference sequence). The CDR3 DNA reads TGCAGTGCTCCACCCGGGACTAGCGGGAGGGCGGGCTCCTACGAGCAGTACTTC. Translating it yields CSAPPGTSGRAGSYEQYF.

The rearrangement uses TRBV6-1 and TRBJ2-3, with D hard to call. The germline CDR1 and CDR2 sequences are MNHNS and SASEGT. This CDR3 comprises 12 residues. The ends were cut back, 9 bases at V and 11 bases at J, with 18 bases in the middle. In DNA, the CDR3 is TGTGCCAGGAAGTGCGCCACAGACATGCAGTATTTT. This codes for CARKCATDMQYF.

V gene TRBV15 combines with J gene TRBJ1-1; 7 bases fit TRBD1. The CDR3 runs to 15 residues. The ends lost 5 bases at V and 5 bases at J; junction bases unmatched: 11. Germline values: CDR1 LNHNV, CDR2 YYDKDF (reference sequence). The DNA for the CDR3 is TGTGCCACCAGCCCCACGAGGGGGCTGGGGACTGAAGCTTTCTTT. As protein: CATSPTRGLGTEAFF. Combining the CDR3 with reference TRBV15 and TRBJ1-1 gives the whole variable domain DAMVIQNPRYQVTQFGKPVTLSCSQTLNHNVMYWYQQKSSQAPKLLFHYYDKDFNNEADTPDNFQSRRPNTSFCFLDIRSPGLGDTAMYLCATSPTRGLGTEAFFGQGTRLTVV.

Concerning this clonotype: The junction departs from the called germline gene at one end, perhaps through a read error. The rearrangement uses TRBV6-1 and TRBJ2-4; weak D call: TRBD1 (5 bases). CDR3 size: 15 residues. Germline V lookup: CDR1 MNHNS, CDR2 SASEGT. CDR3 bases: TGTGGCAGCGTCAAGGGGCGGTGGACCAAAGATACTCAGTACTTC. Protein: CGSVKGRWTKDTQYF.

This clonotype occurred a few times. J is TRBJ1-6 and V is TRBV11-2, with a weak D call TRBD1 (5 bases). The CDR3 consists of 15 residues. V was shortened by 0 bases and J by 7 bases, with 10 bases between the two germline ends. Germline V lookup: CDR1 SGHAT, CDR2 FQNNGV. Here the CDR3 reads CASSLEPGLNSPLHF. For the CDR3, the DNA is TGTGCCAGCAGCTTAGAACCAGGGCTGAATTCACCCCTCCACTTT.

The chain recombines TRBV10-1 with TRBJ2-1; D could derive from TRBD1 or TRBD2 (5 bases each). V lost 8 bases to trimming and J lost 16 bases, with 15 bases between them. The germline V gene has CDR1 WNHNN and CDR2 SYGVQD (reference sequence). This CDR3 spans 10 amino acids. The chain's CDR3 is CASPPGRLFF. DNA of the CDR3: TGCGCCAGCCCACCGGGACGGTTATTCTTC.

The J gene is TRBJ2-6, the V gene TRBV11-2; 8 nucleotides line up with TRBD1. This CDR3 has 14 residues. V lost 5 bases to trimming and J lost 8 bases; unmatched junction nucleotides: 5. The germline V gene encodes CDR1 SGHAT and CDR2 FQNNGV. The CDR3 DNA reads TGTGCCAGCAGCCCAAGGACAGGGACCAACGTCCTGACTTTC. The encoded protein is CASSPRTGTNVLTF.

This clonotype was found once. A read error may account for a junction end that differs from germline. The chain joins TRBV6-4 to TRBJ2-4; tentatively, D is TRBD1 or TRBD2 (5 bases each). Germline assignment: CDR1 MRHNA and CDR2 SNTAGT. This CDR3 contains 13 residues. The CDR3 coding sequence is TGTGCCACGGGGCACTCAGCCAAAAACATTCAGTATTTC. Translating it yields CATGHSAKNIQYF.

Concerning this clonotype: Germline and junction disagree at one end, which may indicate a read error. V and J are TRBV6-1 and TRBJ2-2; 7 bases match TRBD1. There are 15 residues in the CDR3. Germline V gene sequence: CDR1 MNHNS, CDR2 SASEGT. The CDR3 loop is CASSGRAVGTDELYF. Written as DNA, the CDR3 is TGTGCCAGCAGCGGACGGGCGGTTGGGACAGATGAGCTGTATTTT.